There are many counts of the clone carrying this TCR beta chain. Hyperthyroidism patients were newly diagnosed, had disease duration under 2 months, and were aged 18 to 65 years. These data come from a study of T cells in Graves' hyperthyroidism and ophthalmopathy. Study information: The initial diagnosis was the point when peripheral blood was collected, ahead of any treatment.

Germline lookup yields CDR1 DFQATT and CDR2 SNEGSKA (reference sequence). The CDR3 runs to 11 residues. V was clipped by 3 bases and J by 10 bases, with 9 bases between them. TCR beta CDR3 regions were amplified from RNA transcripts. With the HTBI primer set, the TCR CDR3 went through a first round of RT-PCR. TCRdb fed the multiplex PCR reads into MiXCR, producing one record per CDR3 protein. The repertoire includes about 400,000 distinct CDR3 sequences, roughly 13% of them detected once, and 5% to 6% sits in the top ten. This TCR was sampled from a woman aged 18-29 years with Graves' hyperthyroidism. This sequence joins TRBV20-1 and TRBJ2-2; maybe TRBD2 (5 bases). Sample: blood. The CDR3 here is CSASSELELFF. CDR3 DNA: TGCAGTGCTAGTAGCGAACTGGAGCTGTTTTTT.